Presented here are 13 T cell receptor beta chains from one specimen sequenced in a study of T cells in tumors after PD-1 blockade. Clones were read by immunoSEQ multiplex PCR, and TCRdb kept only the in-frame ones, dropping some. The sample has 60,000 to 75,000 clones, 74% seen once. The material was PBMCs, obtained after anti-PD-1 treatment. The receptors were sampled from a human donor with basal cell carcinoma.

The CDR3 loop is CASSLIGGLTPTDTQYF. The CDR3 DNA reads TGCGCCAGCAGCTTGATAGGGGGACTAACACCCACAGATACGCAGTATTTT. This chain uses TRBV5-1 with TRBJ2-3; the D gene is possibly TRBD2 (7 bases). With 1 base removed from V and 2 bases from J, the gap between germline ends came to 17 bases. Germline V CDR1 and CDR2: SGHRS, YFSETQ. The CDR3 has 17 residues. The full variable domain, in which reference TRBV5-1 and TRBJ2-3 provide the parts outside the CDR3, is KAGVTQTPRYLIKTRGQQVTLSCSPISGHRSVSWYQQTPGQGLQFLFEYFSETQRNKGNFPGRFSGRQFSNSRSEMNVSTLELGDSALYLCASSLIGGLTPTDTQYFGPGTRLTVL.

V and J are TRBV6-6 and TRBJ2-3; D unresolved. The CDR3 is 14 residues long. Germline CDR1 reads MNHNY; CDR2 reads SVGAGI (reference sequence). The V end lost 5 bases, the J end lost 1 base, and 10 bases lay between the germline ends. The CDR3 coding sequence is TGTGCCAGCAGTCGATGGACCGGCACAGATACGCAGTATTTT. This codes for CASSRWTGTDTQYF.

This clone occurred once. The chain combines TRBV7-8 with TRBJ2-7; D is unclear. V lost 2 bases, J lost 0 bases, and 8 bases lay in between. The CDR3 sequence is 14 residues long. The germline CDR1 and CDR2 sequences are SGHVS and FQNEAQ. This chain's CDR3 is CASSLNRNSYEQYF. CDR3 DNA: TGTGCCAGCAGCTTAAATAGAAACTCCTACGAGCAGTACTTC.

This chain connects TRBV2 to TRBJ2-2, with 9 bases lining up with TRBD1. Per germline, CDR1 SNHLY and CDR2 FYNNEI. The CDR3 runs 15 residues. V gave up 6 bases and J gave up 0 bases; unmatched junction bases: 2. CDR3 in amino acids: CASRWTGANTGELFF. For the CDR3, the DNA is TGTGCCAGCAGATGGACAGGGGCGAACACCGGGGAGCTGTTTTTT.

The CDR3 loop reads CASRDRNSGANVLTF. In DNA, the CDR3 is TGTGCCAGCAGAGATAGGAACTCTGGGGCCAACGTCCTGACTTTC. This chain joins TRBV27 and TRBJ2-6; D is uncertain. The ends were cut back, 6 bases at V and 0 bases at J, with 9 bases in the middle. Germline CDR1 reads MNHEY; CDR2 reads SMNVEV (reference sequence). This CDR3 has 15 residues.

The genes are TRBV20-1 and TRBJ1-4, with 10 bases matching TRBD1. The CDR3 has 11 amino acids. The V gene's germline CDR1 is DFQATT and CDR2 SNEGSKA (reference sequence). J lost 16 bases, V lost 3 bases, and 5 bases had no gene match. CDR3 region: CSARHRDRGFF. The CDR3 bases are TGCAGTGCTAGGCATCGGGACAGGGGGTTTTTT.

This clone appeared a few times. CDR3 sequence reads: CASSEAGGFQPQHF. The CDR3 nucleotides are TGTGCCAGCAGTGAAGCGGGGGGGTTTCAGCCCCAGCATTTT. The chain combines TRBV6-1 with TRBJ1-5, with a weak D call TRBD1 (5 bases). Germline V gives CDR1 MNHNS, CDR2 SASEGT. The CDR3 has 14 residues. Trimming left V 0 bases short and J 6 bases short, with 9 bases between.

This clone was recorded only once. The CDR3 is CSARGTRGYTF. The DNA for the CDR3 is TGCAGTGCTAGGGGGACGCGGGGCTACACCTTC. The chain employs TRBV20-1 and TRBJ1-2, with a weak D call TRBD1 (5 bases). Trimming took off 3 bases at V and 8 bases at J, with 10 bases between the two ends. CDR3 size: 11 residues. Looked up from germline, CDR1 is DFQATT and CDR2 is SNEGSKA (reference sequence).

The gene calls are TRBV28 and TRBJ1-2; TRBD1 aligns across 9 bases. CDR1 MDHEN and CDR2 SYDVKM come from the germline V gene. The CDR3 covers 15 residues. The V and J ends lost 6 bases and 4 bases, in that order; junction bases with no gene match: 9. CDR3 coding DNA: TGTGCCAGCAGGAGCCTAACAGGGGGCGCCTATGGCTACACCTTC. Translation: CASRSLTGGAYGYTF.

The J gene is TRBJ1-1, the V gene TRBV18; TRBD1 is a possible D gene (5 bases). V lost 6 bases and J 0 bases, leaving 8 bases between the germline ends. The CDR3 is 13 amino acids. Germline CDR1 KGHSH, CDR2 LQKENI. The CDR3 sequence is CASSPDMNTEAFF. CDR3 in DNA: TGTGCCAGCTCCCCGGACATGAACACTGAAGCTTTCTTT.

The chain couples TRBV19 to TRBJ1-5; 7 bases agree with TRBD1. Germline assignment: CDR1 LNHDA and CDR2 SQIVND (reference sequence). J gave up 1 base and V 3 bases, and 9 bases lay outside the gene matches. The CDR3 runs to 17 residues. The CDR3 nucleotides read TGTGCCAGTAGTATCCGCCCGACAGGGAAAAGCAATCAGCCCCAGCATTTT. Amino acids: CASSIRPTGKSNQPQHF.

This clone has only a few counts. The chain is built from TRBV28 and TRBJ1-2; TRBD1 is a possible D gene (6 bases). The CDR3 has 13 residues. From germline, CDR1 is MDHEN and CDR2 SYDVKM. V was pared by 6 bases and J by 2 bases, with 10 bases between. The CDR3 nucleotides are TGTGCCAGCAGACCTACAGGGAACTATGGCTACACCTTC. Translated, it gives CASRPTGNYGYTF.

This clone was seen only a few times. The chain carries TRBV30 and TRBJ2-1, with no clear D. Deletions cut 2 bases from V and 0 bases from J, with 11 bases between. Per germline, CDR1 GTSNPN and CDR2 SVGIG (reference sequence). The CDR3 is 15 amino acids. This chain's CDR3 is CAWSIIESSYNEQFF. The DNA of the CDR3 is TGTGCCTGGAGTATAATCGAGAGCTCCTACAATGAGCAGTTCTTC.